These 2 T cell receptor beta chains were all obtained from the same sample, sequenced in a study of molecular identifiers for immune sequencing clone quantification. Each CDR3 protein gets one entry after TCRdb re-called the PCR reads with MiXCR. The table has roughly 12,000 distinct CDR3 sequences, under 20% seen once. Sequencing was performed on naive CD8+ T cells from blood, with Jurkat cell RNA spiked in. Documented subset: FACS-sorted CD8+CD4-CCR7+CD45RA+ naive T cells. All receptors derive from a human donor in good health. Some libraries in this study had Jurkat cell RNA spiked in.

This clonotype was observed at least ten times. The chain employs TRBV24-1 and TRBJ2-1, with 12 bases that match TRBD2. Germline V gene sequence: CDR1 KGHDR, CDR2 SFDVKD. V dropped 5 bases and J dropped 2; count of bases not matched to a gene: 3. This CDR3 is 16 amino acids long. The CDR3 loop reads CATSGGLAGPYNEQFF. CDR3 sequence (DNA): TGTGCCACCAGTGGGGGACTAGCGGGCCCCTACAATGAGCAGTTCTTC.

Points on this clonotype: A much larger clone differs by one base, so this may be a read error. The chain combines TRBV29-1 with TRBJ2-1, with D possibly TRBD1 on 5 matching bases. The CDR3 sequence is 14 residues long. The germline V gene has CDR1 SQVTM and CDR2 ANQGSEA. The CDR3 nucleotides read TGCAGCGTAAAAAGGGGTGGGTCCTACAATGAGCAGGTCTTC. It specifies CSVKRGGSYNEQVF.